Listed here are 13 T cell receptor beta chains from one sample, sequenced in a study of T cell responses to AZD1222 COVID-19 vaccine. Only in-frame clones appear in the TCRdb table, and some are missing; sequencing was by immunoSEQ multiplex PCR. In the table there are about 59,000 clones, around 84% of which are singletons. The sample was peripheral blood, taken on day 0 of AZD1222 vaccination. These receptors originate from an adult in good health.

The CDR3 here is CASSLTGSSYNEQFF. CDR3 nucleotide sequence: TGTGCCAGCAGTTTAACCGGAAGCTCCTACAATGAGCAGTTCTTC. This chain links TRBV27 with TRBJ2-1; D remains ambiguous. Germline V lookup: CDR1 MNHEY, CDR2 SMNVEV (reference sequence). V lost 2 bases to trimming and J lost 0 bases, with 8 bases between them. The CDR3 spans 15 residues.

J is TRBJ1-2 and V is TRBV11-2; no clear D. The CDR3 length is 15 residues. Germline V lookup: CDR1 SGHAT, CDR2 FQNNGV. Trimming shortened V by 0 bases and J by 4 bases, and 12 bases separated the two germline ends. The CDR3 bases are TGTGCCAGCAGCTTAGACCGTGGGAGTCTCTATGGCTACACCTTC. Its protein is CASSLDRGSLYGYTF.

This sequence joins TRBV18 and TRBJ2-3, with D possibly matching TRBD1 (6 bases). V dropped 4 bases and J dropped 3 bases, with 14 bases sitting between them. Germline lookup yields CDR1 KGHSH and CDR2 LQKENI. This CDR3 has 15 residues. The CDR3 loop reads CASSLAGVTTDTQYF. DNA for the CDR3: TGTGCCAGCTCACTTGCAGGGGTTACGACAGATACGCAGTATTTT.

This chain links TRBV3-1 (or the pseudogene TRBV3-2) with TRBJ2-7; 9 bases match TRBD1. The CDR3 runs to 15 residues. Trimming removed 2 bases from V and 5 bases from J; junction bases left unmatched: 7. The V gene's germline CDR1 is LGHDT and CDR2 YNNKEL (reference sequence). DNA of the CDR3: TGTGCCAGCAGCCAAAACTTCCGGACAGGGGACGAGCAGTACTTC. This translates into CASSQNFRTGDEQYF.

This clone has only a few counts. V and J are TRBV24-1 and TRBJ2-7; 10 bases fit TRBD2. CDR1 is KGHDR and CDR2 is SFDVKD in the germline V gene. With V trimmed by 12 bases and J by 5 bases, 12 bases remained unmatched. CDR3 size: 14 residues. CDR3 loop: CAASNGLAGDEQYF. DNA of the CDR3: TGTGCCGCCTCAAACGGGCTAGCGGGAGACGAGCAGTACTTC.

The chain recombines TRBV2 with TRBJ2-1, with 8 bases matching TRBD2. The CDR3 extends over 14 amino acids. The junction had 7 bases not matched to a gene; V was cut back by 5 bases and J by 7 bases. Germline V gives CDR1 SNHLY, CDR2 FYNNEI. The CDR3 reads CASSPGLGVNEQFF. The DNA for the CDR3 is TGTGCCAGCAGTCCGGGACTAGGGGTGAATGAGCAGTTCTTC.

This clone was seen a few times. This rearrangement joins TRBV7-6 to TRBJ1-2; weak D call: TRBD1 (5 bases). The V and J ends lost 8 bases and 1 base respectively, with 20 bases between them. Germline lookup yields CDR1 SGHVS and CDR2 FNYEAQ. CDR3 length: 16 amino acids. The CDR3 region has the DNA TGTGCCAGCCACAGGTCGTACCCCCCAATTAACTATGGCTACACCTTC. Translation: CASHRSYPPINYGYTF.

This chain connects TRBV5-6 to TRBJ1-5, with D maybe TRBD1 (5 bases). Germline V gene data show CDR1 as SGHDT and CDR2 as YYEEEE. This CDR3 is built from 15 residues. With 4 bases removed from V and 5 bases from J, the gap between germline ends came to 16 bases. The CDR3 is CASSTGHVGYQPQHF. The CDR3 DNA sequence: TGTGCCAGCAGCACCGGACATGTAGGCTATCAGCCCCAGCATTTT.

The CDR3 spells CATRDYSNYEQYF. The CDR3, as DNA: TGTGCCACCCGGGACTACTCTAACTACGAGCAGTACTTC. V is TRBV27 and J is TRBJ2-7; 7 bases match TRBD2. Germline V lookup: CDR1 MNHEY, CDR2 SMNVEV (reference sequence). The CDR3 length is 13 residues. V trimming: 10 bases; J trimming: 3 bases; junction bases outside the gene matches: 9.

This chain connects TRBV27 to TRBJ1-3; D gene uncertain. The CDR3 extends over 15 amino acids. The V end lost 6 bases, the J end lost 4 bases, and 16 bases lay between the germline ends. From germline, CDR1 is MNHEY and CDR2 SMNVEV (reference sequence). Written as DNA, the CDR3 is TGTGCCAGCAGAGACGGACCTTTTCCCGGAAACACCATATATTTT. As protein: CASRDGPFPGNTIYF.

This clone has just a few counts. The V gene is TRBV11-2, the J gene TRBJ2-2; weak D call: TRBD1 (6 bases). Germline CDR1 reads SGHAT; CDR2 reads FQNNGV. This CDR3 contains 15 residues. The V end lost 1 base, the J end lost 7 bases, and 13 bases lay between the germline ends. CDR3 sequence reads: CASSLVSQGIGELFF. The DNA for the CDR3 is TGTGCCAGCAGCTTAGTGTCTCAGGGGATCGGGGAGCTGTTTTTT. The full variable domain, with the rest looked up from reference TRBV11-2 and TRBJ2-2, is EAGVAQSPRYKIIEKRQSVAFWCNPISGHATLYWYQQILGQGPKLLIQFQNNGVVDDSQLPKDRFSAERLKGVDSTLKIQPAKLEDSAVYLCASSLVSQGIGELFFGEGSRLTVL.

V gene TRBV27 combines with J gene TRBJ2-7; 8 nucleotides align to TRBD1. Germline CDR1 MNHEY, CDR2 SMNVEV (reference sequence). J lost 3 bases, V lost 4 bases, and 2 bases had no gene match. CDR3 length equals 13 residues. The CDR3 DNA sequence: TGTGCCAGCAGTTCCGGACAGGGCTACGAGCAGTACTTC. Translation: CASSSGQGYEQYF.

This clone appeared a few times. The chain recombines TRBV7-9 with TRBJ2-2; D uncertain. The CDR3 has 14 amino acids. CDR1 is SEHNR, CDR2 FQNEAQ, per germline (reference sequence). Trimming took 3 bases from V and 1 from J, leaving 6 bases between them. This CDR3 is CASSLNMNTGELFF. The CDR3 coding sequence is TGTGCCAGCAGCTTGAACATGAACACCGGGGAGCTGTTTTTT.